A single sample gave rise to the 10 T cell receptor beta chains below, sequenced in a study of tumor and adjacent non-tumor tissue in lung cancer. The library came from three nested PCR rounds adapted from ARM-PCR protocols. TCRdb reprocessed the multiplex PCR reads with MiXCR, giving one entry per CDR3 protein. The table has around 100,000 distinct CDR3 sequences, 65% seen once. No cell sorting was done before RNA was extracted from the tissue. More than 3 cm separated this lung sample from the edge of the tumor. Sequencing was carried out using distant non-tumor lung tissue. Receptors originate from a man younger than 40 with non-small cell lung cancer.

This clonotype was recorded only once. The chain couples TRBV29-1 to TRBJ1-1; a possible D gene is TRBD1 (6 bases). V lost 7 bases to trimming and J lost 11 bases, with 20 bases between them. Germline V gene data show CDR1 as SQVTM and CDR2 as ANQGSEA. CDR3 length equals 12 residues. The CDR3: CSGVRTAWEAFF. CDR3 DNA: TGCAGCGGGGTAAGGACAGCCTGGGAGGCTTTCTTT.

This clonotype was observed a single time. This chain links TRBV5-1 with TRBJ2-5, with D tentatively TRBD1 or TRBD2 (6 bases each). Germline-derived CDR1 and CDR2 are SGHRS and YFSETQ. V was pared by 0 bases and J by 5 bases, with 14 bases between. The CDR3 covers 15 residues. The CDR3 DNA reads TGCGCCAGCAGCTTGGTGGGACAACGGGGGGAGACCCAGTACTTC. Protein product: CASSLVGQRGETQYF.

Of note for this clonotype: Since the CDR3 does not end with the conserved phenylalanine or tryptophan, this likely comes from a read error. The rearrangement links TRBV6-1 to TRBJ2-1; no clear D gene. This CDR3 region has 19 residues. CDR1 is MNHNS, CDR2 SASEGT, per germline. V dropped 7 bases and J dropped 2 bases, with 27 bases sitting between them. CDR3 sequence: CASMSRARAAQEAYNEQFY. The CDR3 DNA follows: TGTGCCAGCATGAGTCGGGCTAGAGCCGCCCAAGAGGCCTACAATGAGCAGTTCTAC.

Comments on this clonotype: Since a much larger clone is just one base distant, this may be a read error. V usage is TRBV6-1 and J usage is TRBJ1-4; D uncertain. This CDR3 region has 13 residues. Germline V gives CDR1 MNHNS, CDR2 SASEGT. V was trimmed by 8 bases and J by 7 bases, leaving 14 bases between them. CDR3 nucleotide sequence: TGTGCCAGCGGAGGGTACGTGAGTGAAAAACTGTTTTTT. Translation: CASGGYVSEKLFF.

The chain uses TRBV25-1 and TRBJ1-2, with D possibly matching TRBD1 (6 bases). Trimming shortened V by 10 bases and J by 4 bases, and 13 bases separated the two germline ends. Germline CDR1 is MGHDK and CDR2 is SYGVNS. The CDR3 is made up of 12 amino acids. DNA of the CDR3: TGTGCCACCGAGACAGGACGCTATGGCTACACCTTC. It yields the protein CATETGRYGYTF.

In its sample, this clonotype was seen many times. CDR3 in amino acids: CASSLAGQGYQPQHF. In DNA, the CDR3 is TGTGCCAGCAGTTTAGCGGGACAGGGCTATCAGCCCCAGCATTTT. The chain employs TRBV12-3 or TRBV12-4 and TRBJ1-5, with TRBD1 matching over 9 bases. V gave up 0 bases and J gave up 5 bases; unmatched junction bases: 2. CDR3 length: 15 residues.

A word on this clonotype: The junction departs from the called germline gene at one end, perhaps through a read error. The V call is TRBV11-2, the J call TRBJ1-5; a weak D match, TRBD1 (5 bases). Per germline, CDR1 SGHAT and CDR2 FQNNGV. The CDR3 extends over 14 amino acids. CDR3 amino acids: CASSLTERNQPHHF. In DNA, the CDR3 is TGTGCCAGCAGCTTGACAGAACGCAATCAGCCCCATCATTTT.

As regards this clonotype: A junction end diverges from the germline sequence, so it may reflect a read error. This chain joins TRBV11-3 and TRBJ2-1; the D is unclear. CDR3 length equals 13 residues. The V gene's germline CDR1 is SGHNT and CDR2 YENEEA. CDR3 bases: TGTGCCGGCAGCCCCATACCTGGTAACGAGCAGTTCTTC. This gives the protein CAGSPIPGNEQFF.

As for this clonotype: A much bigger clone sits one base away, suggesting this may be a read error. Given the absence of the conserved phenylalanine or tryptophan at the CDR3 end, a read error is likely. The chain has TRBV5-1 and TRBJ1-6, with D maybe TRBD1 (6 bases). V lost 0 bases and J lost 8, with 6 bases in between. Germline V CDR1 and CDR2: SGHRS, YFSETQ. This CDR3 comprises 13 residues. The CDR3 nucleotides are TGCGCCAGCAGCTTGGACAGGGATTCACCCCTCCACTAT. Its protein product is CASSLDRDSPLHY.

Concerning this clonotype itself: This may arise from a read error, as a much more abundant clone is one base away. The chain uses TRBV11-2 and TRBJ1-1; D is possibly TRBD1 (5 bases). This CDR3 is built from 15 residues. The germline V gene has CDR1 SGHAT and CDR2 FQNNGV. The CDR3 DNA reads as TGTGCCAACAGCACCGAGGGACCCCGAGGGACTGAAGCTTTCTTT. Protein sequence: CANSTEGPRGTEAFF.